The 13 T cell receptor beta chains presented below share a single source sample, sequenced in a study of PD-1 blockade in classical Hodgkin lymphoma. Time point specified: cycle 4 day 1 (C4D1), after less than 7 weeks of nivolumab. Brentuximab vedotin exposure varied among the patients, all of whom had relapsed after autologous stem cell transplantation. This table comes from immunoSEQ multiplex PCR, and its TCRdb copy is limited to in-frame clones, with some not included. The table records around 50,000 clones, 65% to 80% of them present only once. The sequencing used peripheral blood mononuclear cells (PBMCs), collected before the fourth cycle of nivolumab. The receptors shown here come from a human donor with classical Hodgkin lymphoma.

The gene calls are TRBV7-2 and TRBJ1-5; 7 bases agree with TRBD1. Looked up from germline, CDR1 is SGHTA and CDR2 is FQGNSA. The CDR3 contains 14 residues. V was pared by 5 bases and J by 3 bases, with 4 bases of the junction left unmatched. Here the CDR3 reads CASSQGTVNQPQHF. The CDR3 nucleotides are TGTGCCAGCAGCCAAGGGACAGTCAATCAGCCCCAGCATTTT.

The rearrangement joins TRBV7-2 to TRBJ2-2, with D maybe TRBD1 (5 bases). V lost 5 bases to trimming and J lost 1 base, with 11 bases between them. CDR1 SGHTA and CDR2 FQGNSA come from the germline V gene. The CDR3 covers 15 residues. Here the CDR3 reads CASSGRAENTGELFF. The CDR3 DNA reads TGTGCCAGCAGCGGCAGGGCGGAGAACACCGGGGAGCTGTTTTTT.

This chain links TRBV20-1 with TRBJ1-1, with D unclear. CDR3 size: 11 residues. CDR1 is DFQATT, CDR2 SNEGSKA, per germline (reference sequence). V shed 3 bases and J shed 6 bases, with 8 bases lying between them. The CDR3 protein is CSASSGAEAFF. The CDR3 DNA follows: TGCAGTGCTAGTTCCGGGGCTGAAGCTTTCTTT.

This chain links TRBV5-1 with TRBJ2-1, with TRBD1 matching over 9 bases. V shed 0 bases and J 8 bases; nucleotides not matched to a gene: 15. Germline V CDR1 and CDR2: SGHRS, YFSETQ. The CDR3 extends over 18 amino acids. In DNA form, the CDR3 reads TGCGCCAGCAGCTTGGGATTTTTACCGGGACAGGGAGCAGATGAGCAGTTCTTC. Protein product: CASSLGFLPGQGADEQFF. The full variable domain, completed using reference TRBV5-1 and TRBJ2-1, is KAGVTQTPRYLIKTRGQQVTLSCSPISGHRSVSWYQQTPGQGLQFLFEYFSETQRNKGNFPGRFSGRQFSNSRSEMNVSTLELGDSALYLCASSLGFLPGQGADEQFFGPGTRLTVL.

The chain is built from TRBV5-1 and TRBJ2-5, with D maybe TRBD2 (5 bases). The V end lost 0 bases, the J end lost 3 bases, and 9 bases lay between the germline ends. Germline lookup yields CDR1 SGHRS and CDR2 YFSETQ. This CDR3 region has 14 residues. In DNA form, the CDR3 reads TGCGCCAGCAGCTTGGCCGGGAAAAAAGAGACCCAGTACTTC. It yields the protein CASSLAGKKETQYF.

This clone was seen a few times. Other nucleotide sequences in the sample specify the same CDR3. The chain links TRBV5-6 to TRBJ2-2; no definite D call. This CDR3 is 14 amino acids long. The germline V gene has CDR1 SGHDT and CDR2 YYEEEE. The ends were cut back, 2 bases at V and 2 bases at J, with 7 bases in the middle. The CDR3 nucleotides read TGTGCCAGCAGCTTAAATCCTAACACCGGGGAGCTGTTTTTT. Residues: CASSLNPNTGELFF. Full variable domain (outside the CDR3, taken from reference TRBV5-6 and TRBJ2-2): DAGVTQSPTHLIKTRGQQVTLRCSPKSGHDTVSWYQQALGQGPQFIFQYYEEEERQRGNFPDRFSGHQFPNYSSELNVNALLLGDSALYLCASSLNPNTGELFFGEGSRLTVL.

This chain links TRBV2 with TRBJ2-3, with no clear D. The V gene lost 6 bases and the J gene lost 4 bases, with 11 bases spanning the gap. This CDR3 comprises 13 residues. Germline CDR1 SNHLY, CDR2 FYNNEI. The DNA of the CDR3 is TGTGCCAGCAGCAGCGACCAGCCAGATACGCAGTATTTT. Protein sequence: CASSSDQPDTQYF. The entire variable domain, with the rest obtained from reference TRBV2 and TRBJ2-3, is as follows: EPEVTQTPSHQVTQMGQEVILRCVPISNHLYFYWYRQILGQKVEFLVSFYNNEISEKSEIFDDQFSVERPDGSNFTLKIRSTKLEDSAMYFCASSSDQPDTQYFGPGTRLTVL.

This rearrangement joins TRBV19 to TRBJ1-5; D remains ambiguous. Germline CDR1 is LNHDA and CDR2 is SQIVND (reference sequence). V gave up 3 bases and J gave up 1 base, with 13 bases separating them. The CDR3 consists of 16 residues. Here the CDR3 DNA reads TGTGCCAGTAGTATTGGCAGATCAAGGAGCAATCAGCCCCAGCATTTT. It specifies CASSIGRSRSNQPQHF.

This clone came up once. This rearrangement joins TRBV28 to TRBJ1-4; D remains unclear. V was clipped by 5 bases and J by 7 bases, with 14 bases between them. In germline, CDR1 is MDHEN, CDR2 SYDVKM. The CDR3 consists of 14 residues. The CDR3 DNA sequence: TGTGCCAGCAGTCACTTCGGGGTCGGTGAAAAACTGTTTTTT. Encoded protein: CASSHFGVGEKLFF.

V usage is TRBV6-6 and J usage is TRBJ2-1, with 9 bases identical to TRBD2. The CDR3 is made up of 16 amino acids. The V gene's germline CDR1 is MNHNY and CDR2 SVGAGI (reference sequence). Trimming cost V 0 bases and J 3 bases; bases outside gene matches: 3. In nucleotides, the CDR3 is TGTGCCAGCAGTTACTCGATGACTAGCGGCTACAATGAGCAGTTCTTC. Translating it yields CASSYSMTSGYNEQFF.

This clone was observed a single time. The chain is built from TRBV6-5 and TRBJ2-7, with 10 bases identical to TRBD2. This CDR3 has 15 residues. The V and J ends lost 2 bases and 2 bases, in that order; junction bases with no gene match: 3. Per the germline V gene, CDR1 is MNHEY and CDR2 is SVGAGI. The CDR3 coding sequence is TGTGCCAGCAGTTACACTAGCGGGAAGGCCTACGAGCAGTACTTC. Amino acid sequence: CASSYTSGKAYEQYF.

This clone was counted between two and nine times. The gene calls are TRBV11-3 and TRBJ2-7; either TRBD1 or TRBD2 may fit D (6 bases each). Looked up from germline, CDR1 is SGHNT and CDR2 is YENEEA. Deletions cut 5 bases from V and 3 bases from J, with 14 bases between. This CDR3 region has 14 residues. The CDR3 sequence: CASSAQGSGYEQYF. Written as DNA, the CDR3 is TGTGCCAGCAGCGCACAGGGTAGCGGCTACGAGCAGTACTTC.

J is TRBJ1-3 and V is TRBV19; no clear D gene. CDR1 is LNHDA, CDR2 SQIVND, per germline (reference sequence). The CDR3 runs 14 residues. V lost 5 bases and J lost 0, with 8 bases in between. The CDR3 reads CASSQPSSGNTIYF. The CDR3 bases are TGTGCCAGTAGTCAGCCGTCCTCTGGAAACACCATATATTTT.